The rows below give T cell receptor beta chains drawn from one sample of a study of cytomegalovirus exposure and HLA in healthy donors. The table came from immunoSEQ multiplex PCR; TCRdb's copy has only in-frame clones and leaves some out. Of 110,000 or so clones in the sample, approximately 75% were seen once. Sequenced input: PBMCs. The receptor set was obtained from a man in his forties in good health and CMV-seronegative. Each CDR3 is given with its conserved first and last residue. The order of the fields is D gene, V gene, clone size, J gene, CDR3 length, CDR3 protein, CDR3 DNA. A D gene is named only where the DNA matches it firmly. Size values are once, few and many counts, or a class for expanded clones, and some rows have none.

NA,TRBV5-5,NA,TRBJ1-2,13,CASSLRGLKGYTF,TGTGCCAGCAGCTTGAGAGGGCTGAAGGGCTACACCTTC
NA,TRBV7-2,NA,TRBJ2-3,12,CASSLYTDTQYF,TGTGCCAGCAGCTTGTATACAGATACGCAGTATTTT
TRBD1,TRBV5-1,NA,TRBJ2-2,19,CASSSTGARVTEVTGELFF,TGCGCCAGCAGCTCGACAGGGGCGCGGGTTACGGAAGTCACCGGGGAGCTGTTTTTT
NA,TRBV11-2,NA,TRBJ1-3,16,CASSLVGGTSGNTIYF,TGTGCCAGCAGCTTAGTTGGGGGGACCTCTGGAAACACCATATATTTT
NA,TRBV7-3,NA,TRBJ2-2,13,CASSLEPPGELFF,TGTGCCAGCAGCTTAGAGCCGCCCGGGGAGCTGTTTTTT
NA,TRBV7-2,once,TRBJ2-7,14,CASSLLGGLYEQYF,TGTGCCAGCAGCTTATTGGGGGGGCTTTACGAGCAGTACTTC
NA,TRBV6-1,NA,TRBJ2-7,14,CASRTGMILYEQYF,TGTGCCAGCAGAACAGGGATGATCCTTTACGAGCAGTACTTC
NA,TRBV20-1,NA,TRBJ1-1,11,CSASGAAEAFF,TGCAGTGCTAGTGGGGCGGCGGAAGCTTTCTTT
NA,TRBV4-3,NA,TRBJ2-7,15,CASSQDSRGPYEQYF,TGCGCCAGCAGCCAAGATTCGCGAGGGCCCTACGAGCAGTACTTC
NA,TRBV19,few,TRBJ2-7,15,CASSIDSGDAYEQYF,TGTGCCAGTAGTATAGACTCAGGGGACGCCTACGAGCAGTACTTC
TRBD1,TRBV9,NA,TRBJ2-2,15,CASSVGQGVTGELFF,TGTGCCAGCAGCGTAGGACAGGGAGTCACCGGGGAGCTGTTTTTT
NA,TRBV5-4,NA,TRBJ2-5,16,CASTPAGPGAMGTQYF,TGTGCCAGCACTCCCGCGGGCCCAGGGGCCATGGGGACCCAGTACTTC
TRBD1,TRBV4-3,NA,TRBJ1-2,15,CASSPTRQGIYGYTF,TGCGCCAGCAGCCCAACACGACAGGGGATCTATGGCTACACCTTC
NA,TRBV5-1,NA,TRBJ2-4,13,CASSLAQLNIQYF,TGCGCCAGCAGCTTGGCCCAGTTAAACATTCAGTACTTC
NA,TRBV5-6,once,TRBJ2-2,16,CASSGEGDMNTGELFF,TGTGCCAGCAGCGGCGAGGGGGATATGAACACCGGGGAGCTGTTTTTT
NA,TRBV7-9,NA,TRBJ1-4,13,CATEGESGEKLFF,TGTGCCACCGAGGGGGAAAGTGGCGAAAAACTGTTTTTT
NA,TRBV28,NA,TRBJ1-5,12,CASREQGRSQHF,TGTGCCAGCAGGGAACAGGGCCGGTCCCAGCATTTT
TRBD1,TRBV7-2,NA,TRBJ2-7,14,CASSRDRRSYEQYF,TGTGCCAGCAGCCGGGACAGGAGAAGCTACGAGCAGTACTTC
NA,TRBV5-6,NA,TRBJ2-7,14,CASSPLHGHYEQYF,TGTGCCAGCAGCCCATTACACGGACACTACGAGCAGTACTTC
TRBD1,TRBV7-2,NA,TRBJ2-4,16,CASSRTGAPAKNIQYF,TGTGCCAGCAGCCGGACAGGGGCCCCAGCCAAAAACATTCAGTACTTC
TRBD2,TRBV30,NA,TRBJ2-7,14,CAWSVLAGYGEQYF,TGTGCCTGGAGTGTACTAGCGGGGTACGGGGAGCAGTACTTC
NA,TRBV5-1,NA,TRBJ1-5,15,CASFIGAGVRQPQHF,TGCGCCAGTTTTATAGGTGCGGGGGTGCGGCAGCCCCAGCATTTT
TRBD1,TRBV5-5,NA,TRBJ2-7,14,CASSLGTGIYEQYF,TGTGCCAGCAGCCTGGGGACAGGGATCTACGAGCAGTACTTC
NA,TRBV19,NA,TRBJ1-5,16,CASSRQFRGGNQPQHF,TGTGCCAGTAGTCGCCAATTCAGGGGTGGCAATCAGCCCCAGCATTTT
NA,TRBV7-2,NA,TRBJ1-1,15,CASSLGPGLPTEAFF,TGTGCCAGCAGCTTAGGACCCGGGTTACCTACTGAAGCTTTCTTT
TRBD1,TRBV7-9,NA,TRBJ1-1,15,CASSFDRGRGAEAFF,TGTGCCAGCAGCTTCGACAGGGGCAGGGGCGCTGAAGCTTTCTTT
TRBD1,TRBV4-3,once,TRBJ1-1,16,CASSQAIGGMNTEAFF,TGCGCCAGCAGCCAAGCCATAGGGGGCATGAACACTGAAGCTTTCTTT
NA,TRBV11-2,NA,TRBJ2-3,13,CASSFTGTDTQYF,TGTGCCAGCAGCTTCACAGGGACAGATACGCAGTATTTT
NA,TRBV28,NA,TRBJ2-7,14,CASSLWGPSYEQYF,TGTGCCAGCAGTTTATGGGGGCCCTCCTACGAGCAGTACTTC
NA,TRBV6-1,NA,TRBJ2-6,16,CASSEAGAAGANGLTF,TGTGCCAGCAGTGAAGCCGGCGCGGCTGGGGCCAACGGCCTGACTTTC